The source of this T cell receptor (beta chain) is a study of blood T cells in healthy people across ages. This clonotype was detected only a few times. Its antigen remains unidentified. CDR3 size: 18 residues. The V and J ends lost 2 bases and 1 base, in that order; junction bases with no gene match: 13. Germline values: CDR1 SGHAT, CDR2 FQDESV (reference sequence). Findings of the study overall: With donor CMV status unknown, expanded clonotype changes were possibly confounded. The study found more naive CD4+ cells and higher diversity in long-lived than aged donors. Researchers report that TCR beta diversity correlated strongly with naive T cell percentage.

Then a second PCR, running roughly 7 to 11 cycles, was carried out with a sample-barcoded 5' primer and a J-beta primer mix. TCRdb fed the 5' RACE reads into MiXCR, producing one record per CDR3 protein. The sample records about 800,000 distinct CDR3 sequences, about 62% being singletons. Specimen: blood. The receptor comes from a man aged 30 to 39 in good health. The rearrangement uses TRBV11-1 and TRBJ2-5; 7 bases agree with TRBD2. CDR3 loop: CASSLLYAGEGTQETQYF. As DNA, the CDR3 is TGTGCCAGCAGCTTACTCTACGCGGGAGAGGGGACCCAAGAGACCCAGTACTTC.